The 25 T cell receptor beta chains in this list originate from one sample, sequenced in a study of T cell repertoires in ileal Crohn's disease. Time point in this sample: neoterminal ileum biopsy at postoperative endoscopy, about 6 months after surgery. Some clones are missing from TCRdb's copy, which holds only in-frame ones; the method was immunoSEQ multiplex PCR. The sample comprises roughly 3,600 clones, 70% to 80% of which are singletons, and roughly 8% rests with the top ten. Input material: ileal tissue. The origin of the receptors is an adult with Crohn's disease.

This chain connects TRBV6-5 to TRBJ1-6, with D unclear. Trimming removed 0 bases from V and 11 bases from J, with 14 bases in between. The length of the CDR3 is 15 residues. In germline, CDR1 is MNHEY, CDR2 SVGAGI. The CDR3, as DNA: TGTGCCAGCAGTTACTCTTCGGGTTCGACTGCACCCCTCCACTTT. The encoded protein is CASSYSSGSTAPLHF.

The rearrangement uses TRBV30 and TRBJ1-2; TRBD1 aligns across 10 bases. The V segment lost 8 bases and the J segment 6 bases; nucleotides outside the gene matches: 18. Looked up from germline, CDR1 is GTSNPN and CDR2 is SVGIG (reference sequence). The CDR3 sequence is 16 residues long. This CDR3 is CARDFSGTGAPNGYTF. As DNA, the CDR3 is TGTGCCCGGGATTTCTCCGGGACAGGGGCCCCTAATGGCTACACCTTC.

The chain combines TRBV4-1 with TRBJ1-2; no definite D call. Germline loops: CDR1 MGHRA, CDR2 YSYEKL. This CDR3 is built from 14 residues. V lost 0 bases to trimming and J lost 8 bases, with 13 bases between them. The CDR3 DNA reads TGCGCCAGCAGCCAAGACCTCCACACCGGGGGCTACACCTTC. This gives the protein CASSQDLHTGGYTF.

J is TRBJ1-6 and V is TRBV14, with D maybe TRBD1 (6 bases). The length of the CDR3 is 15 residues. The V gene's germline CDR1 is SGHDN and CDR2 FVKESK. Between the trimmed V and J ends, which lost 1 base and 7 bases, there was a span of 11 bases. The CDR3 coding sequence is TGTGCCAGCAGCCAAGCAGCTGGGGGCAATTCACCCCTCCACTTT. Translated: CASSQAAGGNSPLHF.

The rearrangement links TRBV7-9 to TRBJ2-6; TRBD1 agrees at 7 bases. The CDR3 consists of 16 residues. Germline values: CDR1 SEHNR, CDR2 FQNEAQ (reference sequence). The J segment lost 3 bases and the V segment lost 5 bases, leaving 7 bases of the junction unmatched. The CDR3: CASSAIRGYGANVLTF. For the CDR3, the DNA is TGTGCCAGCAGCGCGATCAGGGGGTATGGGGCCAACGTCCTGACTTTC. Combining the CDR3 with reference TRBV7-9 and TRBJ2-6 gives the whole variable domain DTGVSQNPRHKITKRGQNVTFRCDPISEHNRLYWYRQTLGQGPEFLTYFQNEAQLEKSRLLSDRFSAERPKGSFSTLEIQRTEQGDSAMYLCASSAIRGYGANVLTFGAGSRLTVL.

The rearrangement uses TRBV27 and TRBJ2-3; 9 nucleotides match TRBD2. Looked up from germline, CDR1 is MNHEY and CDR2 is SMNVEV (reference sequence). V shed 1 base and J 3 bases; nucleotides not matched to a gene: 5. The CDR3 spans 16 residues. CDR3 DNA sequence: TGTGCCAGCAGTTTATATGTAGCGGGAGCGACAGATACGCAGTATTTT. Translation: CASSLYVAGATDTQYF.

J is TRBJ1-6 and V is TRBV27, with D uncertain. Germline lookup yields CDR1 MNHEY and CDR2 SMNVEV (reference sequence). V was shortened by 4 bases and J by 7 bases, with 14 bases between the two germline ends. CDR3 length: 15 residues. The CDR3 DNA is TGTGCCAGCAGTTCTGCGTCCGCGGGGAATTCACCCCTCCACTTT. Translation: CASSSASAGNSPLHF.

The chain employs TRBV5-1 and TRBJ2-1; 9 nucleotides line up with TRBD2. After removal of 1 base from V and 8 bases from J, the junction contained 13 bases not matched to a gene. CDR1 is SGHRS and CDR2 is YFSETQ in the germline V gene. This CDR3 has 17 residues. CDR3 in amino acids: CASSLPTQGLAADEQFF. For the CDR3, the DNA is TGCGCCAGCAGCTTGCCAACCCAGGGACTAGCTGCGGATGAGCAGTTCTTC.

The CDR3 loop reads CASSLSPRTDTQYF. CDR3 in DNA: TGTGCCAGCAGCTTAAGCCCCCGCACAGATACGCAGTATTTT. This rearrangement joins TRBV11-3 to TRBJ2-3; D not resolved. Germline V gene lookup returns CDR1 SGHNT and CDR2 YENEEA. V was shortened by 2 bases and J by 1 base, with 7 bases between the two germline ends. The CDR3 is 14 residues long.

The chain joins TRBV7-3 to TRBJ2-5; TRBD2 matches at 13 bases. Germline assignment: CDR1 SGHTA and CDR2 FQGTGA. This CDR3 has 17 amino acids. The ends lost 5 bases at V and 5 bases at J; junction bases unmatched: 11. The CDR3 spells CASSPITSGGAYETQYF. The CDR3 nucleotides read TGTGCCAGCAGCCCGATTACTAGCGGGGGGGCCTACGAGACCCAGTACTTC.

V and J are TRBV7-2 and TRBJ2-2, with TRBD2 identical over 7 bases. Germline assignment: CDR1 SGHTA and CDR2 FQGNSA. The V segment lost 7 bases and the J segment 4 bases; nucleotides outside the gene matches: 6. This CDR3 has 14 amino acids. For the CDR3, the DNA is TGTGCCAGCATAAGGCCTAGCGGCACCGGGGAGCTGTTTTTT. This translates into CASIRPSGTGELFF.

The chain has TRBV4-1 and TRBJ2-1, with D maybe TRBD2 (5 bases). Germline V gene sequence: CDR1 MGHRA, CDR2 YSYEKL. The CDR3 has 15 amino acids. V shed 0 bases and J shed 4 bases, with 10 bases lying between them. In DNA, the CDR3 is TGCGCCAGCAGCCAAGAGGGAGTTCCTTACAATGAGCAGTTCTTC. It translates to CASSQEGVPYNEQFF.

The CDR3 reads CASSLTRGTEAFF. CDR3 in DNA: TGTGCCAGCAGCTTAACCAGGGGAACTGAAGCTTTCTTT. The chain is built from TRBV11-3 and TRBJ1-1; the D gene is possibly TRBD1 (6 bases). The germline gives CDR1 SGHNT, CDR2 YENEEA. The CDR3 extends over 13 amino acids. V lost 2 bases and J lost 5, with 9 bases in between.

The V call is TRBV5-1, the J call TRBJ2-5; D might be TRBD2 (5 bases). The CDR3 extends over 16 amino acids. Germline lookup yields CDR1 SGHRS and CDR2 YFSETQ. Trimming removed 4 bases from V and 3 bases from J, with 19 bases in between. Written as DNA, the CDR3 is TGCGCCAGCAGCCCCTTAAATAGAGCCGGGGAAGAGACCCAGTACTTC. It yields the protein CASSPLNRAGEETQYF. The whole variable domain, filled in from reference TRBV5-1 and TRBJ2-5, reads KAGVTQTPRYLIKTRGQQVTLSCSPISGHRSVSWYQQTPGQGLQFLFEYFSETQRNKGNFPGRFSGRQFSNSRSEMNVSTLELGDSALYLCASSPLNRAGEETQYFGPGTRLLVL.

The CDR3 reads CASRPTSTDTQYF. The CDR3 DNA reads TGTGCCAGCCGCCCCACTAGCACAGATACGCAGTATTTT. The chain links TRBV9 to TRBJ2-3; D unresolved. Trimming pared 7 bases from V and 0 bases from J, leaving 9 bases between. The germline gives CDR1 SGDLS, CDR2 YYNGEE. The CDR3 contains 13 residues.

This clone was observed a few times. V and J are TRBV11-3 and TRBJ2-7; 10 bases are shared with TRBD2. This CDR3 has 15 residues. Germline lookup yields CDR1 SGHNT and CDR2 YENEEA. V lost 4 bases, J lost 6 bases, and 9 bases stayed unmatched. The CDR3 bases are TGTGCCAGCAGCTCCCGATCTAGCGGGGGAGGCGAGCAGTACTTC. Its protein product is CASSSRSSGGGEQYF.

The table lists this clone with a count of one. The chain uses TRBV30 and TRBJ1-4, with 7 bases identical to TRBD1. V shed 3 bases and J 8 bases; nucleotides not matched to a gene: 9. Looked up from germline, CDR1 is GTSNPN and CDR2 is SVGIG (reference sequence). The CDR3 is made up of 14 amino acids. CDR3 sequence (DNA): TGTGCCTGGAGCGCCGGGACAGAGGTAGAAAAACTGTTTTTT. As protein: CAWSAGTEVEKLFF. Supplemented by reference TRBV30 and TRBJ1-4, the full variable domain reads SQTIHQWPATLVQPVGSPLSLECTVEGTSNPNLYWYRQAAGRGLQLLFYSVGIGQISSEVPQNLSASRPQDRQFILSSKKLLLSDSGFYLCAWSAGTEVEKLFFGSGTQLSVL.

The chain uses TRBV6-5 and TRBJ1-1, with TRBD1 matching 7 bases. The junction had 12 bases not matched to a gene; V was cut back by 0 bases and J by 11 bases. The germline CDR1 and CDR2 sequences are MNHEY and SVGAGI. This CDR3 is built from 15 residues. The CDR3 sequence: CASSYSFNRGDRAFF. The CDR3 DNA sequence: TGTGCCAGCAGTTACTCGTTCAACAGGGGCGATCGGGCTTTCTTT.

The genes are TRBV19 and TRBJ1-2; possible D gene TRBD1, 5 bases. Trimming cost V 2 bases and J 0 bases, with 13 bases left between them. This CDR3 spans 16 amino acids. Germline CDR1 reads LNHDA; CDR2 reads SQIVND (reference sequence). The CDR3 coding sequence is TGTGCCAGTAGTATAATAGCGGACATATCTAACTATGGCTACACCTTC. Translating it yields CASSIIADISNYGYTF.

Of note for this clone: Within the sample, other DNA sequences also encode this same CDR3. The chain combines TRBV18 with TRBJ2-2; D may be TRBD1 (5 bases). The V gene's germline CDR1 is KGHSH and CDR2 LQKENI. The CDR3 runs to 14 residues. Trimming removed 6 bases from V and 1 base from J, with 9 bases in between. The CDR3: CASSRQGNTGELFF. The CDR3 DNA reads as TGTGCCAGCTCCCGGCAGGGGAACACCGGGGAGCTGTTTTTT.

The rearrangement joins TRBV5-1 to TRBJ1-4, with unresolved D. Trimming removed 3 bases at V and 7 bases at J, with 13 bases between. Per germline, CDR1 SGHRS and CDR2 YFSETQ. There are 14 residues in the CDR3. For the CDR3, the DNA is TGCGCCAGCAGCTCGGGAGGAGTGAGTGAAAAACTGTTTTTT. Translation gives CASSSGGVSEKLFF.

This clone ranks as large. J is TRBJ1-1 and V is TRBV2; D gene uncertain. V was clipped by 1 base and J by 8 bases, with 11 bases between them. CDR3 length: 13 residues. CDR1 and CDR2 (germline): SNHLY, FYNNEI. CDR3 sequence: CASSEVRGPEAFF. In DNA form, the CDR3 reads TGTGCCAGCAGTGAAGTTAGAGGGCCCGAAGCTTTCTTT.

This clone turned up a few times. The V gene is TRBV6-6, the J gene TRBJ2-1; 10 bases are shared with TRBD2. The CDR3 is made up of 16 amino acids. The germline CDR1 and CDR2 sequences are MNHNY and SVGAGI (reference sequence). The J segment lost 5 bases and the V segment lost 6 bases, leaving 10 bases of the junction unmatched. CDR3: CASSDGVAGGDNEQFF. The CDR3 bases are TGTGCCAGCAGCGATGGGGTAGCGGGGGGAGACAATGAGCAGTTCTTC.

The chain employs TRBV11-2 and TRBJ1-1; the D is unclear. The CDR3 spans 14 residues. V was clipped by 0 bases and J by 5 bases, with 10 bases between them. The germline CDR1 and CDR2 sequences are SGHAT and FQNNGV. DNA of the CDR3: TGTGCCAGCAGCTTAGACGTGGGGAGTACTGAAGCTTTCTTT. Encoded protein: CASSLDVGSTEAFF.

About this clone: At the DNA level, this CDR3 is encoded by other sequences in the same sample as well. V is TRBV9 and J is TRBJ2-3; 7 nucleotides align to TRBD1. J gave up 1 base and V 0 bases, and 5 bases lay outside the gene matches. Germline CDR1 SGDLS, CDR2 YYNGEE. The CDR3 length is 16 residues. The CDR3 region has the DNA TGTGCCAGCAGCGTAGGGCCAGGGGGAGGCACAGATACGCAGTATTTT. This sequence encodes CASSVGPGGGTDTQYF.